Sequencing of this T cell receptor beta chain was carried out in a study of T cell responses to AZD1222 COVID-19 vaccine. Study details: Recipients boosted at about 4 weeks or about 12 weeks are pooled.

V lost 1 base, J lost 6 bases, and 25 bases lay in between. The CDR3 has 20 amino acids. Germline-derived CDR1 and CDR2 are SNHLY and FYNNEI. Worth noting for this clone: The antigen is not known.

TCRdb keeps only in-frame clones here, not all; method: immunoSEQ multiplex PCR. Of around 170,000 clones listed, approximately 90% are singletons. Broader study findings: Dominant CD4 TCR responses targeted spike regions 160-218 and 743-854. Spike-specific TCR breadth and depth grew following two AZD1222 doses.

Sequenced here: peripheral blood, sampled on day 0 of AZD1222 vaccination. This rearrangement joins TRBV2 to TRBJ1-6, with TRBD1 as a possible D gene (6 bases). The TCR was taken from an adult in good health. CDR3 bases: TGTGCCAGCAGTGAAGATTTGGGACAATGGTTTGTTCCGCGTAATTCACCCCTCCACTTT. As protein: CASSEDLGQWFVPRNSPLHF.